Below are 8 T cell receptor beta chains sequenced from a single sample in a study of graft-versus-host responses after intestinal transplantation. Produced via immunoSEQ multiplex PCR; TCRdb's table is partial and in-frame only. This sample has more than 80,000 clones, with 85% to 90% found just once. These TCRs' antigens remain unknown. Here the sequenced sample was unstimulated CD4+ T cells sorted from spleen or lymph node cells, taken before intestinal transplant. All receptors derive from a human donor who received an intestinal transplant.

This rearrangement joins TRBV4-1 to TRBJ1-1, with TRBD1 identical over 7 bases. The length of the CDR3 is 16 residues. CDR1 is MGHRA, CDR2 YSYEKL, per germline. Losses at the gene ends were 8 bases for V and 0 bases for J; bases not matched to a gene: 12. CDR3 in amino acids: CASRSTGTVMNTEAFF. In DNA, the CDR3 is TGCGCCAGCCGATCCACCGGGACAGTCATGAACACTGAAGCTTTCTTT.

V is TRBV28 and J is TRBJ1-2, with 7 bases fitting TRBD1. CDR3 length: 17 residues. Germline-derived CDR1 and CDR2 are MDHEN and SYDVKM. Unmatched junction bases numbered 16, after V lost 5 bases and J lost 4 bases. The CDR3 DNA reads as TGTGCCAGCAGTGTCTCTTCGGACAGGCCCGCCGTCTATGGCTACACCTTC. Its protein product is CASSVSSDRPAVYGYTF.

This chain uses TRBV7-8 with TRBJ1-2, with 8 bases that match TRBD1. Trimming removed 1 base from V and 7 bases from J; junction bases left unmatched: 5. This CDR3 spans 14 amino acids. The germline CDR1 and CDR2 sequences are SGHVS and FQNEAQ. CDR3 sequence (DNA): TGTGCCAGCAGCTTAGGGCAGGGGGCAGGTGGCTACACCTTC. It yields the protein CASSLGQGAGGYTF.

CDR3 in amino acids: CASSPSGQGRNNQPQHF. The DNA for the CDR3 is TGCGCCAGCAGCCCATCAGGCCAGGGGCGTAACAATCAGCCCCAGCATTTT. The genes are TRBV4-1 and TRBJ1-5, with D possibly being TRBD1 (6 bases). Germline lookup yields CDR1 MGHRA and CDR2 YSYEKL. The germline V and J ends were trimmed by 4 bases and 3 bases, with 19 bases remaining between them. The CDR3 runs 17 residues.

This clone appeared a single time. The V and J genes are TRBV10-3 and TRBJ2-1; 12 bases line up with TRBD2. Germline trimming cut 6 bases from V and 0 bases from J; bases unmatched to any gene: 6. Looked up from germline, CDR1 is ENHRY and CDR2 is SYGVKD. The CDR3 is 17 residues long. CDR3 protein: CAIRPTSGGRSYNEQFF. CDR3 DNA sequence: TGTGCCATCAGGCCTACTAGCGGGGGGCGCTCCTACAATGAGCAGTTCTTC.

The CDR3 nucleotides read TGCGCCAGCAGCTTGGATTCGGCAGGGGGCTCTGAAGCTTTCTTT. This translates into CASSLDSAGGSEAFF. The V call is TRBV5-1, the J call TRBJ1-1; 8 bases agree with TRBD1. Germline V gene lookup returns CDR1 SGHRS and CDR2 YFSETQ. J lost 6 bases, V lost 0 bases, and 7 bases had no gene match. The CDR3 has 15 amino acids.

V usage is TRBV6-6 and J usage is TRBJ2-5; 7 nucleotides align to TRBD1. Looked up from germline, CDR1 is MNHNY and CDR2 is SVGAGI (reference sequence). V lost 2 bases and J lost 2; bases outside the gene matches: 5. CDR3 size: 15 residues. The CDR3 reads CASSYQGTDQETQYF. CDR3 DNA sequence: TGTGCCAGCAGTTACCAGGGGACAGATCAAGAGACCCAGTACTTC.

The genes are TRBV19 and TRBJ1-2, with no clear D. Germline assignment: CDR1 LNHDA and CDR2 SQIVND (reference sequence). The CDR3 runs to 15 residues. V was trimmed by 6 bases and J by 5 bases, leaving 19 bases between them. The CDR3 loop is CASRDSGPAGYGYTF. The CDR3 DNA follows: TGTGCCAGTAGGGACTCGGGCCCTGCGGGATATGGCTACACCTTC.